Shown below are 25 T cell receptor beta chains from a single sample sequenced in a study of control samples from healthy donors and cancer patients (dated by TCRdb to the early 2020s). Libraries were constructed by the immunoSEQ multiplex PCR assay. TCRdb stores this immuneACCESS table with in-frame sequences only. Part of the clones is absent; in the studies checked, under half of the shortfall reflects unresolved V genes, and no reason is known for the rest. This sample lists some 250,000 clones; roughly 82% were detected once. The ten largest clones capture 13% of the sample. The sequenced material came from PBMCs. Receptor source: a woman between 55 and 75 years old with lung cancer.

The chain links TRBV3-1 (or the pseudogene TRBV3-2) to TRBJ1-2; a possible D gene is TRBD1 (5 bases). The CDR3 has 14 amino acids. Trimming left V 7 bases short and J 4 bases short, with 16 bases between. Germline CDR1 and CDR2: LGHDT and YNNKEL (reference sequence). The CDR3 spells CASTSATARYGYTF. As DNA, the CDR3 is TGTGCCAGCACCTCGGCGACAGCCCGCTATGGCTACACCTTC.

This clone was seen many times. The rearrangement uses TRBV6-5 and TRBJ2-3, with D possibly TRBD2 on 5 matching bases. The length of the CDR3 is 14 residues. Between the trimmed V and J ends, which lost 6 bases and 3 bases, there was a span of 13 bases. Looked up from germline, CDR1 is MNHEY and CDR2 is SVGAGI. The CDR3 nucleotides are TGTGCCAGCAGGTTAGCGACCAGAACAGATACGCAGTATTTT. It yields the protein CASRLATRTDTQYF.

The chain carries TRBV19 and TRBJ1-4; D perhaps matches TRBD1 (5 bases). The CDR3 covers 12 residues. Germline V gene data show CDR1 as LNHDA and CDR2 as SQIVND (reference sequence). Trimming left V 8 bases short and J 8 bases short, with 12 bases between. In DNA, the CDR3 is TGTGCCAGTCGAGGGGTCGGCGAAAAACTGTTTTTT. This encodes CASRGVGEKLFF.

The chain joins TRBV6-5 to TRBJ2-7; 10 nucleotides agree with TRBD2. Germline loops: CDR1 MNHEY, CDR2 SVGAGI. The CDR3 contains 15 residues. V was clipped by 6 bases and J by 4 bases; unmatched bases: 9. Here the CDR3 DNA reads TGTGCCAGCAGAAGCCGGACTAGCGGTGATTACGAGCAGTACTTC. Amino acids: CASRSRTSGDYEQYF.

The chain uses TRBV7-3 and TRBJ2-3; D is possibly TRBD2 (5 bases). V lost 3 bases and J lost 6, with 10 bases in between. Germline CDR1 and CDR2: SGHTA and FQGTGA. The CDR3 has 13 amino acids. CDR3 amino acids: CASSFVQRDTQYF. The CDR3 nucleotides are TGTGCCAGCAGCTTTGTCCAGCGGGATACGCAGTATTTT.

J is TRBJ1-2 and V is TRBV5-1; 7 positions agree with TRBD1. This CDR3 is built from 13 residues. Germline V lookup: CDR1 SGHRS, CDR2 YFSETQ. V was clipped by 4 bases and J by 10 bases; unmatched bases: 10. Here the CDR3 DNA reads TGCGCCAGCAGCCCGGAGGGGACAGAAGCCTACACCTTC. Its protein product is CASSPEGTEAYTF.

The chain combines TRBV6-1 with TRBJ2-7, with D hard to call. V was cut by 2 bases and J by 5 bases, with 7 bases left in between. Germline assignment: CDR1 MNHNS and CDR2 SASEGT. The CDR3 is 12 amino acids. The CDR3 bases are TGTGCCAGCAGTGAAAATCTCGACGAGCAGTACTTC. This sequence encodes CASSENLDEQYF.

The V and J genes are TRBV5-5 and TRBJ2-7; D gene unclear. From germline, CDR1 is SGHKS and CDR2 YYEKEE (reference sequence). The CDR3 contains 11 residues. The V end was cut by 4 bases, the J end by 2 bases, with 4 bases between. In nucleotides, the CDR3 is TGTGCCAGCAGCCAAGCCTACGAGCAGTACTTC. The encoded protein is CASSQAYEQYF.

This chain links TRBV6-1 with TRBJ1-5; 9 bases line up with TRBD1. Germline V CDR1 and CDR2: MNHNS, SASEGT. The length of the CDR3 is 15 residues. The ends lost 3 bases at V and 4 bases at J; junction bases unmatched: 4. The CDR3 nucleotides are TGTGCCAGCAGTGATGGGGACAGGGAGAATCAGCCCCAGCATTTT. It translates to CASSDGDRENQPQHF.

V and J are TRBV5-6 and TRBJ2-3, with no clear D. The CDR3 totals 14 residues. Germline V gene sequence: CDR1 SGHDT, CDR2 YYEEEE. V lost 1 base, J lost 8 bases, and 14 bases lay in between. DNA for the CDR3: TGTGCCAGCAGCTTGCGGTGGGTCTCAGCTACGCAGTATTTT. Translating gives CASSLRWVSATQYF.

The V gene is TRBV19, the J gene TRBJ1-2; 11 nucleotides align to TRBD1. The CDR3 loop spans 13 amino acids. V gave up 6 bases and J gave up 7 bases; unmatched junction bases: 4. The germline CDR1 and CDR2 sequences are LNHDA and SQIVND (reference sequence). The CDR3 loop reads CASRGQGDPGYTF. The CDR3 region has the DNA TGTGCCAGTAGGGGACAGGGGGATCCTGGCTACACCTTC.

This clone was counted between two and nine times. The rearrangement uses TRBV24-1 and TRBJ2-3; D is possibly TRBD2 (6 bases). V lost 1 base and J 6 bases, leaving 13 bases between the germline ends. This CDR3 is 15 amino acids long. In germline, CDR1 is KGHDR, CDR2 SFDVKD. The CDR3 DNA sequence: TGTGCCACCAGTGATTTCGTCGGGAGTTCGGATACGCAGTATTTT. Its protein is CATSDFVGSSDTQYF.

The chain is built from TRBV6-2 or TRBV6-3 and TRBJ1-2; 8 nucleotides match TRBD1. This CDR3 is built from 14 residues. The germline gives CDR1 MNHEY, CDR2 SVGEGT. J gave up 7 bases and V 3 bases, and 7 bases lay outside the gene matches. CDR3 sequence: CASSYSDRAGGYTF. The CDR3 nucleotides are TGTGCCAGCAGTTATTCGGACAGGGCAGGTGGCTACACCTTC.

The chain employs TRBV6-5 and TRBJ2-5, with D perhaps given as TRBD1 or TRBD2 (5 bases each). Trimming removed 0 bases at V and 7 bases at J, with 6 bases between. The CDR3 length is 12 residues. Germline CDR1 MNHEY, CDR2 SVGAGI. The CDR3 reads CASSYSRGTQYF. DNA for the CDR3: TGTGCCAGCAGTTACTCGAGGGGGACCCAGTACTTC.

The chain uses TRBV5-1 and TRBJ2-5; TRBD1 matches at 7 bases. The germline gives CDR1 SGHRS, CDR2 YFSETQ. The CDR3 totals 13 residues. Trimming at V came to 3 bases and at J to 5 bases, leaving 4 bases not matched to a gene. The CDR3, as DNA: TGCGCCAGCAGCTACCGGGACAGTGAGACCCAGTACTTC. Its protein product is CASSYRDSETQYF.

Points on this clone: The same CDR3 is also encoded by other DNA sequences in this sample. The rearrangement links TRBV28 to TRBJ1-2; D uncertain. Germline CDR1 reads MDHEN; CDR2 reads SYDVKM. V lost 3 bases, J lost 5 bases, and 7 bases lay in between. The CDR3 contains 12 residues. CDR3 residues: CASSLSEYGYTF. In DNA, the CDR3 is TGTGCCAGCAGTTTGTCGGAATATGGCTACACCTTC.

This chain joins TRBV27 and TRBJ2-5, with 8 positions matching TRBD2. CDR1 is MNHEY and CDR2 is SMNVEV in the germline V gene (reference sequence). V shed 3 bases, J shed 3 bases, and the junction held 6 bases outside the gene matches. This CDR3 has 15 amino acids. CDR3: CASSFAPGGEETQYF. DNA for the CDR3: TGTGCCAGCAGTTTCGCCCCGGGGGGGGAAGAGACCCAGTACTTC.

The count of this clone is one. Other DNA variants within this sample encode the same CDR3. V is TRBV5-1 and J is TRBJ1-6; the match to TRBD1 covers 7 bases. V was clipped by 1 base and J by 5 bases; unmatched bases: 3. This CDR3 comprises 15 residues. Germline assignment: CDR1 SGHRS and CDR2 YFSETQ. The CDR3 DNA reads TGCGCCAGCAGCTTGTCACAGGGGAATAATTCACCCCTCCACTTT. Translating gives CASSLSQGNNSPLHF.

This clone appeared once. The CDR3 DNA reads TGTGCCAGCTCAGCAACAGGGAGGGCGGGCACTGAAGCTTTCTTT. Its translation: CASSATGRAGTEAFF. The chain recombines TRBV18 with TRBJ1-1, with D maybe TRBD1 (6 bases). Deletions cut 5 bases from V and 4 bases from J, with 17 bases between. This CDR3 contains 15 residues. The germline CDR1 and CDR2 sequences are KGHSH and LQKENI. The full variable domain, in which reference TRBV18 and TRBJ1-1 provide the parts outside the CDR3, is NAGVMQNPRHLVRRRGQEARLRCSPMKGHSHVYWYRQLPEEGLKFMVYLQKENIIDESGMPKERFSAEFPKEGPSILRIQQVVRGDSAAYFCASSATGRAGTEAFFGQGTRLTVV.

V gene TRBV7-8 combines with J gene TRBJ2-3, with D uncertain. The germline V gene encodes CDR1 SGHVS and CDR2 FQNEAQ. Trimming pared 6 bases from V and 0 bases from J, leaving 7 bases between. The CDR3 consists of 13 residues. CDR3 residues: CASRYPSTDTQYF. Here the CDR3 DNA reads TGTGCCAGCAGGTACCCTAGCACAGATACGCAGTATTTT.

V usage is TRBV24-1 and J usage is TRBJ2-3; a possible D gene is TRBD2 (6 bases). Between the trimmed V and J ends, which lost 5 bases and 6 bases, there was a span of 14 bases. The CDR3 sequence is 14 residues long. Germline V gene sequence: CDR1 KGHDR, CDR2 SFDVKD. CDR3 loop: CATSVGGPPDTQYF. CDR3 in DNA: TGTGCCACCAGTGTGGGAGGCCCTCCTGATACGCAGTATTTT.

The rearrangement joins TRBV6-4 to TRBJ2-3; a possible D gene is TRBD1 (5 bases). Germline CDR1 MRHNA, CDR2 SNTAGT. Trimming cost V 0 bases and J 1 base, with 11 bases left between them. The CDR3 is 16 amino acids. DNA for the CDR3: TGTGCCAGCAGTGACTCAAGGGGCCCGGGCACAGATACGCAGTATTTT. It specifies CASSDSRGPGTDTQYF.

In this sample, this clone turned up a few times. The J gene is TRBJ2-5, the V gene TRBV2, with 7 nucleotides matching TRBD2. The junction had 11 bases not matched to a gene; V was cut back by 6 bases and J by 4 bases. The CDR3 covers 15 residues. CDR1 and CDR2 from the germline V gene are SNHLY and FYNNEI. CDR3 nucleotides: TGTGCCAGCAGCCAAGATGCGGGAGATCGAGAGACCCAGTACTTC. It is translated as CASSQDAGDRETQYF.

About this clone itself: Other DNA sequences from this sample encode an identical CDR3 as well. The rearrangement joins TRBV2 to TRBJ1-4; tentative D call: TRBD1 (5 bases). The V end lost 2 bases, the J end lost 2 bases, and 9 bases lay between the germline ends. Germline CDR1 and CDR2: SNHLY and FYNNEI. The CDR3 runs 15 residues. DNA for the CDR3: TGTGCCAGCAGTGAACAGGGAGTTACTAATGAAAAACTGTTTTTT. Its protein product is CASSEQGVTNEKLFF. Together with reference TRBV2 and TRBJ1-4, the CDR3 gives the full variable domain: EPEVTQTPSHQVTQMGQEVILRCVPISNHLYFYWYRQILGQKVEFLVSFYNNEISEKSEIFDDQFSVERPDGSNFTLKIRSTKLEDSAMYFCASSEQGVTNEKLFFGSGTQLSVL.

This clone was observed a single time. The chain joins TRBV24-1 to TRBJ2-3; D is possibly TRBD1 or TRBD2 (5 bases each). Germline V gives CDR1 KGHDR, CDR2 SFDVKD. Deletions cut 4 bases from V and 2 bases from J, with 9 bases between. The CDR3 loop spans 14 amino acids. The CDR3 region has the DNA TGTGCCACCAGTGAACCGGGGCACACAGATACGCAGTATTTT. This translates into CATSEPGHTDTQYF.